Sequencing of this T cell receptor beta chain was carried out in a study of response to subunit inactivated influenza vaccine. General study results and limits: The authors proposed limited new T cell recruitment per seasonal influenza vaccination.

TCRdb reprocessed the RT-PCR reads with MiXCR, giving one entry per CDR3 protein. The repertoire consists of 250,000 to 350,000 distinct CDR3 sequences, with about 20% occurring once and the leading ten covering approximately 10%. Of note for this clonotype: The antigen remains unidentified.

The V and J ends lost 6 bases and 3 bases, in that order; junction bases with no gene match: 3. The CDR3 runs 14 residues. Germline V gives CDR1 KGHSH, CDR2 LQKENI. The chain recombines TRBV18 with TRBJ2-3, with 10 bases fitting TRBD2. This TCR derives from a man between 50 and 75 years old who received an inactivated influenza vaccine. Source: PBMCs from blood, taken about 20 months after vaccination. For the CDR3, the DNA is TGTGCCAGCTCCCAGCGGGAGGGGACAGATACGCAGTATTTT. It codes for CASSQREGTDTQYF.